This entry features one T cell receptor (beta chain) sequence. What it binds is not known. The repertoire was sequenced with immunoSEQ multiplex PCR; TCRdb's copy has only in-frame clones and lacks some. This sample has about 350,000 clones, with more than 85% found just once. These data come from a study of Ad26.COV2.S vaccination and SARS-CoV-2 variants. Study-level information: Once or twice, 56 days apart, Ad26.COV2.S was delivered intramuscularly.

Trimming left V 5 bases short and J 7 bases short, with 14 bases between. The CDR3 totals 14 residues. The V gene's germline CDR1 is KGHSH and CDR2 LQKENI. The treatment is: some 20 received Ad26.COV2.S at low or high dose, single or two shots; about 5 received placebo; per-sample allocation not given. All samples were drawn on day 63, counting from the first vaccine or placebo injection. Overall study findings and caveats: Vaccine recipients surpassed placebo recipients in spike-specific TCR breadth. Total T cell responses may have been underestimated by the TCR breadth and depth analyses.

V gene TRBV18 combines with J gene TRBJ2-2; the D gene is possibly TRBD2 (7 bases). This specimen consisted of peripheral blood, obtained in a trial of Ad26.COV2.S vaccine versus placebo. The source is a person aged 18 to 65 who received the Ad26.COV2.S COVID-19 vaccine or a placebo. The CDR3 coding sequence is TGTGCCAGCTCAATCTCGCGGGGGCACGGGGAGCTGTTTTTT. Its translation: CASSISRGHGELFF. Full variable domain (remainder filled in from reference TRBV18 and TRBJ2-2): NAGVMQNPRHLVRRRGQEARLRCSPMKGHSHVYWYRQLPEEGLKFMVYLQKENIIDESGMPKERFSAEFPKEGPSILRIQQVVRGDSAAYFCASSISRGHGELFFGEGSRLTVL.